This passage covers 22 T cell receptor beta chains from one sample sequenced in a study of CD8 T cells in Susac syndrome. RNA amounts of about 0.45 to 1 ug underwent reverse transcription with random hexamers. In TCRdb, the immunoSEQ multiplex PCR reads were re-called with MiXCR into one record per CDR3 protein. The sample includes about 150,000 distinct CDR3 sequences, 94% of them seen just once. Sequencing input: CD4+ T cells from PBMCs. The source of these receptors is a human donor in good health.

The chain joins TRBV7-9 to TRBJ1-1; 7 bases are shared with TRBD1. The trim removed 2 bases at V and 7 bases at J, leaving 4 bases unmatched. This CDR3 has 13 amino acids. Germline values: CDR1 SEHNR, CDR2 FQNEAQ (reference sequence). This CDR3 reads CASSLIAGGEAFF. The CDR3 nucleotides are TGTGCCAGCAGCTTAATCGCAGGGGGTGAAGCTTTCTTT. Drawing the rest from reference TRBV7-9 and TRBJ1-1, the complete variable domain is DTGVSQNPRHKITKRGQNVTFRCDPISEHNRLYWYRQTLGQGPEFLTYFQNEAQLEKSRLLSDRFSAERPKGSFSTLEIQRTEQGDSAMYLCASSLIAGGEAFFGQGTRLTVV.

The chain combines TRBV9 with TRBJ2-2; D remains unclear. The V gene lost 1 base and the J gene lost 6 bases, with 4 bases spanning the gap. Looked up from germline, CDR1 is SGDLS and CDR2 is YYNGEE. CDR3 length: 12 residues. The CDR3 region has the DNA TGTGCCAGCAGCGTAAATCCCGGGGAGCTGTTTTTT. It translates to CASSVNPGELFF.

The gene calls are TRBV2 and TRBJ1-2; 12 nucleotides line up with TRBD1. Germline-derived CDR1 and CDR2 are SNHLY and FYNNEI. The ends lost 5 bases at V and 5 bases at J; junction bases unmatched: 6. This CDR3 has 15 residues. The CDR3 nucleotides are TGTGCCAGCAGTCTCCCGGGACAGGGGGCGTATGGCTACACCTTC. Translated: CASSLPGQGAYGYTF.

The V call is TRBV12-3 or TRBV12-4, the J call TRBJ2-7, with 7 nucleotides matching TRBD2. V shed 2 bases, J shed 2 bases, and the junction held 3 bases outside the gene matches. This CDR3 spans 14 amino acids. CDR3 sequence reads: CASSLLAAAYEQYF. CDR3 sequence (DNA): TGTGCCAGCAGTTTACTAGCGGCCGCCTACGAGCAGTACTTC.

This clonotype was seen a single time. The chain links TRBV3-1 to TRBJ1-5; TRBD1 is a possible D gene (5 bases). Germline CDR1 is LGHDT and CDR2 is YNNKEL (reference sequence). The CDR3 consists of 14 residues. Deletions cut 3 bases from V and 3 bases from J, with 9 bases between. CDR3 sequence reads: CASSQSGNNQPQHF. The CDR3 DNA follows: TGTGCCAGCAGCCAGTCAGGGAACAATCAGCCCCAGCATTTT.

This clonotype came up a few times. The chain recombines TRBV9 with TRBJ2-5, with D uncertain. This CDR3 comprises 12 residues. Germline V gene sequence: CDR1 SGDLS, CDR2 YYNGEE. Trimming left V 0 bases short and J 4 bases short, with 4 bases between. CDR3 residues: CASSVVRETQYF. In DNA form, the CDR3 reads TGTGCCAGCAGCGTAGTTAGAGAGACCCAGTACTTC.

CDR3 residues: CASSLDRSPGEQFF. The DNA for the CDR3 is TGTGCCAGCAGCTTAGATCGGTCCCCGGGAGAGCAGTTCTTC. The chain has TRBV11-2 and TRBJ2-1, with D possibly matching TRBD2 (5 bases). Germline CDR1 is SGHAT and CDR2 is FQNNGV. CDR3 length equals 14 residues. Trimming took off 0 bases at V and 10 bases at J, with 13 bases between the two ends.

The J gene is TRBJ2-1, the V gene TRBV6-5; 11 nucleotides line up with TRBD2. J was trimmed by 4 bases and V by 1 base; bases with no gene match: 6. CDR1 is MNHEY, CDR2 SVGAGI, per germline. The CDR3 is 17 amino acids. Written as DNA, the CDR3 is TGTGCCAGCAGTTACTTATCCACTAGCGGGGGTTACAATGAGCAGTTCTTC. Translation gives CASSYLSTSGGYNEQFF.

This chain uses TRBV11-2 with TRBJ2-3; D unclear. Trimming took 3 bases from V and 0 from J, leaving 10 bases between them. From germline, CDR1 is SGHAT and CDR2 FQNNGV. The CDR3 has 15 residues. CDR3 nucleotide sequence: TGTGCCAGCAGCTTCACGGCCACTAGCACAGATACGCAGTATTTT. Residues: CASSFTATSTDTQYF.

The CDR3 loop reads CASSVLKRSYEQYF. DNA of the CDR3: TGTGCCAGCAGTGTACTGAAGAGGTCCTACGAGCAGTACTTC. The rearrangement uses TRBV2 and TRBJ2-7; D remains unclear. The CDR3 extends over 14 amino acids. The V and J ends lost 4 bases and 1 base respectively, with 11 bases between them. Germline V lookup: CDR1 SNHLY, CDR2 FYNNEI.

The rearrangement links TRBV27 to TRBJ2-1; TRBD2 aligns across 7 bases. This CDR3 is 14 amino acids long. V gave up 8 bases and J gave up 4 bases; unmatched junction bases: 8. Germline V gene lookup returns CDR1 MNHEY and CDR2 SMNVEV (reference sequence). CDR3 residues: CASWESGKYNEQFF. The DNA of the CDR3 is TGTGCCAGCTGGGAGAGCGGGAAGTACAATGAGCAGTTCTTC.

This clonotype has only a few counts. The J gene is TRBJ2-7, the V gene TRBV18, with 10 nucleotides matching TRBD1. The germline V gene encodes CDR1 KGHSH and CDR2 LQKENI. The CDR3 is 14 residues long. Trimming took 3 bases from V and 9 from J; bases not matched to a gene: 8. For the CDR3, the DNA is TGTGCCAGCTCACCGAGGACAGGGGGTGGTTTGCAGTACTTC. It codes for CASSPRTGGGLQYF.

The rearrangement links TRBV20-1 to TRBJ1-2; D unclear. The CDR3 contains 13 residues. The V gene lost 3 bases and the J gene lost 4 bases, with 12 bases spanning the gap. Germline V lookup: CDR1 DFQATT, CDR2 SNEGSKA (reference sequence). The CDR3 DNA reads TGCAGTGCTAGTAGCCCAATGGGCTATGGCTACACCTTC. Protein product: CSASSPMGYGYTF.

The chain couples TRBV10-3 to TRBJ2-7; 10 bases match TRBD2. CDR1 ENHRY and CDR2 SYGVKD come from the germline V gene. The CDR3 is made up of 14 amino acids. V shed 7 bases and J 6 bases; nucleotides not matched to a gene: 9. The CDR3 here is CAIKKGLAGAEQYF. CDR3 nucleotide sequence: TGTGCCATCAAAAAGGGGCTAGCGGGAGCCGAGCAGTACTTC.

This chain links TRBV2 with TRBJ2-3, with D perhaps TRBD1 (5 bases). V lost 7 bases to trimming and J lost 5 bases, with 16 bases between them. The CDR3 has 14 amino acids. The germline CDR1 and CDR2 sequences are SNHLY and FYNNEI. The CDR3 here is CASNLLRGQDTQYF. In DNA, the CDR3 is TGTGCCAGCAACCTCCTCCGAGGACAAGATACGCAGTATTTT.

The chain links TRBV2 to TRBJ2-5; D ambiguous. From germline, CDR1 is SNHLY and CDR2 FYNNEI. The V gene lost 2 bases and the J gene lost 0 bases, with 10 bases spanning the gap. The CDR3 runs to 15 residues. The CDR3 coding sequence is TGTGCCAGCAGTGAAAGGCAGACGTACCAAGAGACCCAGTACTTC. This codes for CASSERQTYQETQYF.

V gene TRBV12-3 or TRBV12-4 combines with J gene TRBJ1-2; weak D call: TRBD1 (6 bases). V lost 6 bases, J lost 6 bases, and 20 bases lay in between. This CDR3 contains 15 residues. The CDR3 nucleotides are TGTGCCAGCAGCCGTTATCAGGGGAGGAAAAATGGCTACACCTTC. Translating it yields CASSRYQGRKNGYTF.

This chain uses TRBV20-1 with TRBJ2-3; perhaps TRBD1 as D (5 bases). V lost 0 bases to trimming and J lost 2 bases, with 6 bases between them. There are 13 residues in the CDR3. Germline CDR1 DFQATT, CDR2 SNEGSKA (reference sequence). The CDR3 nucleotides read TGCAGTGCTAGAGAAGGGGTCACAGATACGCAGTATTTT. This encodes CSAREGVTDTQYF.

The J gene is TRBJ2-7, the V gene TRBV19; the D call may be TRBD1 or TRBD2 (5 bases each). V lost 6 bases to trimming and J lost 0 bases, with 15 bases between them. In germline, CDR1 is LNHDA, CDR2 SQIVND (reference sequence). CDR3 length equals 15 residues. The CDR3, as DNA: TGTGCCAGTAGGGGGCTCGGGACCGTCTCCTACGAGCAGTACTTC. Translated: CASRGLGTVSYEQYF.

V and J are TRBV5-1 and TRBJ2-5; unclear D gene. Germline CDR1 and CDR2: SGHRS and YFSETQ. This CDR3 region has 13 residues. Trimming shortened V by 4 bases and J by 4 bases, and 11 bases separated the two germline ends. CDR3 residues: CASSMPGRETQYF. The CDR3, as DNA: TGCGCCAGCAGCATGCCCGGGCGAGAGACCCAGTACTTC. Filled out from reference TRBV5-1 and TRBJ2-5, the complete variable domain reads KAGVTQTPRYLIKTRGQQVTLSCSPISGHRSVSWYQQTPGQGLQFLFEYFSETQRNKGNFPGRFSGRQFSNSRSEMNVSTLELGDSALYLCASSMPGRETQYFGPGTRLLVL.

This chain uses TRBV2 with TRBJ2-7, with TRBD1 matching 9 bases. With V trimmed by 6 bases and J by 7 bases, 4 bases remained unmatched. The CDR3 is made up of 12 amino acids. CDR1 is SNHLY, CDR2 FYNNEI, per germline. The CDR3 is CASRQGAGEQYF. DNA of the CDR3: TGTGCCAGCAGACAGGGGGCTGGTGAGCAGTACTTC. Complete variable domain (other parts from reference TRBV2 and TRBJ2-7): EPEVTQTPSHQVTQMGQEVILRCVPISNHLYFYWYRQILGQKVEFLVSFYNNEISEKSEIFDDQFSVERPDGSNFTLKIRSTKLEDSAMYFCASRQGAGEQYFGPGTRLTVT.

V is TRBV19 and J is TRBJ2-3; 8 nucleotides match TRBD2. This CDR3 has 15 residues. The ends lost 5 bases at V and 0 bases at J; junction bases unmatched: 4. Per germline, CDR1 LNHDA and CDR2 SQIVND (reference sequence). DNA for the CDR3: TGTGCCAGTAGTGCCGCTAGCGGGAGCACAGATACGCAGTATTTT. It yields the protein CASSAASGSTDTQYF. The full variable domain, its missing parts supplied by reference TRBV19 and TRBJ2-3, is DGGITQSPKYLFRKEGQNVTLSCEQNLNHDAMYWYRQDPGQGLRLIYYSQIVNDFQKGDIAEGYSVSREKKESFPLTVTSAQKNPTAFYLCASSAASGSTDTQYFGPGTRLTVL.